This is a list of T cell receptor beta chains from one sample in a study of blood T cell repertoires in COVID-19. The assay was immunoSEQ multiplex PCR, and TCRdb's table has in-frame clones only and misses some. The sample lists some 130,000 clones, 90% seen once, with around 3.8% in the top ten. The sequencing input was peripheral blood. The source of these receptors is a man in his forties or fifties with active COVID-19. Each CDR3 is given with its conserved first and last residue. The order of the fields is D gene, clone size, V gene, J gene, CDR3 protein, CDR3 DNA. A D gene is named only where the DNA matches it firmly. Some rows mark clone size as missing; the rest say once, few, many or name a class of expanded clone.

d_call: TRBD2
clone_size: .
v_call: TRBV18
j_call: TRBJ2-5
cdr3_aa: CASSPLLAGETQYF
cdr3_nt: TGTGCCAGCTCACCATTGTTAGCGGGCGAGACCCAGTACTTC

d_call: TRBD2
clone_size: .
v_call: TRBV11-2
j_call: TRBJ2-3
cdr3_aa: CASSSRSSGGATDTQYF
cdr3_nt: TGTGCCAGCAGCTCCCGGAGTAGCGGGGGAGCCACAGATACGCAGTATTTT

d_call: .
clone_size: .
v_call: TRBV10-3
j_call: TRBJ1-5
cdr3_aa: CAISETTEVRSKKPQHF
cdr3_nt: TGTGCCATCAGTGAGACGACAGAGGTGAGGAGTAAGAAGCCCCAGCATTTT

d_call: TRBD1
clone_size: .
v_call: TRBV6-6
j_call: TRBJ1-5
cdr3_aa: CASSGTGNQPQHF
cdr3_nt: TGTGCCAGCAGTGGGACAGGGAATCAGCCCCAGCATTTT

d_call: .
clone_size: .
v_call: TRBV6-5
j_call: TRBJ1-2
cdr3_aa: CASNSDSNYGYTF
cdr3_nt: TGTGCCAGCAATTCGGACAGTAACTATGGCTACACCTTC

d_call: .
clone_size: .
v_call: TRBV5-1
j_call: TRBJ1-4
cdr3_aa: CASSVSGTTNEKLFF
cdr3_nt: TGCGCCAGCAGCGTATCAGGTACAACTAATGAAAAACTGTTTTTT

d_call: TRBD1
clone_size: .
v_call: TRBV27
j_call: TRBJ1-6
cdr3_aa: CASRARTGGSGSPLHF
cdr3_nt: TGTGCCAGCAGGGCCCGAACAGGGGGCAGTGGTTCACCCCTCCACTTT

d_call: .
clone_size: .
v_call: TRBV11-3
j_call: TRBJ2-3
cdr3_aa: CASSYGGETDTQYF
cdr3_nt: TGTGCCAGCAGCTATGGCGGGGAAACAGATACGCAGTATTTT

d_call: TRBD2
clone_size: .
v_call: TRBV7-9
j_call: TRBJ2-1
cdr3_aa: CASSQWTGYSGRVNEQFF
cdr3_nt: TGTGCCAGCAGCCAATGGACAGGCTATAGCGGGAGGGTCAATGAGCAGTTCTTC

d_call: .
clone_size: .
v_call: TRBV5-5
j_call: TRBJ1-5
cdr3_aa: CASSPGSPSNQPQHF
cdr3_nt: TGTGCCAGCAGCCCAGGGTCCCCCTCCAATCAGCCCCAGCATTTT

d_call: .
clone_size: .
v_call: TRBV2
j_call: TRBJ1-2
cdr3_aa: CASRFQGGYGYTF
cdr3_nt: TGTGCCAGCAGATTCCAGGGTGGTTATGGCTACACCTTC

d_call: .
clone_size: .
v_call: TRBV5-1
j_call: TRBJ2-2
cdr3_aa: CASRRSNPGTGELFF
cdr3_nt: TGCGCCAGCAGGCGGTCGAATCCCGGCACCGGGGAGCTGTTTTTT

d_call: .
clone_size: .
v_call: TRBV6-5
j_call: TRBJ1-2
cdr3_aa: CASTRSGPFNYGYTF
cdr3_nt: TGTGCCAGCACTCGTTCAGGGCCGTTCAACTATGGCTACACCTTC

d_call: TRBD1
clone_size: .
v_call: TRBV5-4
j_call: TRBJ1-4
cdr3_aa: CASSSNLDRAGEKLFF
cdr3_nt: TGTGCCAGCAGCTCGAACCTCGACAGGGCGGGGGAAAAACTGTTTTTT

d_call: .
clone_size: .
v_call: TRBV7-9
j_call: TRBJ1-1
cdr3_aa: CASSLATAEAFF
cdr3_nt: TGTGCCAGCAGCTTAGCGACAGCTGAAGCTTTCTTT

d_call: .
clone_size: .
v_call: TRBV20-1
j_call: TRBJ1-1
cdr3_aa: CSASVQGNTEAFF
cdr3_nt: TGCAGTGCTAGTGTACAGGGGAACACTGAAGCTTTCTTT

d_call: .
clone_size: few
v_call: TRBV19
j_call: TRBJ2-7
cdr3_aa: CASRPGRNSYEQYF
cdr3_nt: TGTGCCAGTAGACCGGGGAGGAATTCCTACGAGCAGTACTTC

d_call: .
clone_size: .
v_call: TRBV4-1
j_call: TRBJ2-7
cdr3_aa: CASSHNQGYEQYF
cdr3_nt: TGCGCCAGCAGCCATAACCAGGGTTACGAGCAGTACTTC

d_call: TRBD1
clone_size: .
v_call: TRBV5-6
j_call: TRBJ1-5
cdr3_aa: CASSSLTGTNQPQHF
cdr3_nt: TGTGCCAGCAGCTCTCTGACAGGGACCAATCAGCCCCAGCATTTT

d_call: .
clone_size: .
v_call: TRBV29-1
j_call: TRBJ2-1
cdr3_aa: CSVEEGTNEQFF
cdr3_nt: TGCAGCGTTGAAGAAGGGACAAATGAGCAGTTCTTC

d_call: .
clone_size: .
v_call: TRBV5-5
j_call: TRBJ2-3
cdr3_aa: CASSPRRRGTDTQYF
cdr3_nt: TGTGCCAGCAGCCCCCGCCGCCGGGGCACAGATACGCAGTATTTT

d_call: .
clone_size: .
v_call: TRBV6-5
j_call: TRBJ2-2
cdr3_aa: CASNLSAGELFF
cdr3_nt: TGTGCCAGCAATCTCTCGGCCGGGGAGCTGTTTTTT

d_call: TRBD1
clone_size: .
v_call: TRBV5-1
j_call: TRBJ2-6
cdr3_aa: CASSLRTGSSGANVLTF
cdr3_nt: TGCGCCAGCAGCTTAAGGACAGGGAGCTCTGGGGCCAACGTCCTGACTTTC

d_call: .
clone_size: .
v_call: TRBV7-9
j_call: TRBJ2-1
cdr3_aa: CASSRTTGRTHEQFF
cdr3_nt: TGTGCCAGCAGCCGAACAACTGGGAGGACCCATGAGCAGTTCTTC

d_call: TRBD1
clone_size: .
v_call: TRBV11-3
j_call: TRBJ2-2
cdr3_aa: CASSLGGFGELFF
cdr3_nt: TGTGCCAGCAGCCTAGGGGGCTTCGGGGAGCTGTTTTTT

d_call: TRBD1
clone_size: once
v_call: TRBV5-1
j_call: TRBJ2-7
cdr3_aa: CASSRDRAVEQYF
cdr3_nt: TGCGCCAGCAGCAGAGACAGGGCCGTCGAGCAGTACTTC

d_call: .
clone_size: .
v_call: TRBV11-3
j_call: TRBJ1-3
cdr3_aa: CASSFSGLASGNTIYF
cdr3_nt: TGTGCCAGCAGCTTCAGCGGACTGGCCTCTGGAAACACCATATATTTT

d_call: .
clone_size: .
v_call: TRBV18
j_call: TRBJ2-7
cdr3_aa: CASSRGQGFYEQYF
cdr3_nt: TGTGCCAGCTCACGGGGGCAGGGGTTCTACGAGCAGTACTTC